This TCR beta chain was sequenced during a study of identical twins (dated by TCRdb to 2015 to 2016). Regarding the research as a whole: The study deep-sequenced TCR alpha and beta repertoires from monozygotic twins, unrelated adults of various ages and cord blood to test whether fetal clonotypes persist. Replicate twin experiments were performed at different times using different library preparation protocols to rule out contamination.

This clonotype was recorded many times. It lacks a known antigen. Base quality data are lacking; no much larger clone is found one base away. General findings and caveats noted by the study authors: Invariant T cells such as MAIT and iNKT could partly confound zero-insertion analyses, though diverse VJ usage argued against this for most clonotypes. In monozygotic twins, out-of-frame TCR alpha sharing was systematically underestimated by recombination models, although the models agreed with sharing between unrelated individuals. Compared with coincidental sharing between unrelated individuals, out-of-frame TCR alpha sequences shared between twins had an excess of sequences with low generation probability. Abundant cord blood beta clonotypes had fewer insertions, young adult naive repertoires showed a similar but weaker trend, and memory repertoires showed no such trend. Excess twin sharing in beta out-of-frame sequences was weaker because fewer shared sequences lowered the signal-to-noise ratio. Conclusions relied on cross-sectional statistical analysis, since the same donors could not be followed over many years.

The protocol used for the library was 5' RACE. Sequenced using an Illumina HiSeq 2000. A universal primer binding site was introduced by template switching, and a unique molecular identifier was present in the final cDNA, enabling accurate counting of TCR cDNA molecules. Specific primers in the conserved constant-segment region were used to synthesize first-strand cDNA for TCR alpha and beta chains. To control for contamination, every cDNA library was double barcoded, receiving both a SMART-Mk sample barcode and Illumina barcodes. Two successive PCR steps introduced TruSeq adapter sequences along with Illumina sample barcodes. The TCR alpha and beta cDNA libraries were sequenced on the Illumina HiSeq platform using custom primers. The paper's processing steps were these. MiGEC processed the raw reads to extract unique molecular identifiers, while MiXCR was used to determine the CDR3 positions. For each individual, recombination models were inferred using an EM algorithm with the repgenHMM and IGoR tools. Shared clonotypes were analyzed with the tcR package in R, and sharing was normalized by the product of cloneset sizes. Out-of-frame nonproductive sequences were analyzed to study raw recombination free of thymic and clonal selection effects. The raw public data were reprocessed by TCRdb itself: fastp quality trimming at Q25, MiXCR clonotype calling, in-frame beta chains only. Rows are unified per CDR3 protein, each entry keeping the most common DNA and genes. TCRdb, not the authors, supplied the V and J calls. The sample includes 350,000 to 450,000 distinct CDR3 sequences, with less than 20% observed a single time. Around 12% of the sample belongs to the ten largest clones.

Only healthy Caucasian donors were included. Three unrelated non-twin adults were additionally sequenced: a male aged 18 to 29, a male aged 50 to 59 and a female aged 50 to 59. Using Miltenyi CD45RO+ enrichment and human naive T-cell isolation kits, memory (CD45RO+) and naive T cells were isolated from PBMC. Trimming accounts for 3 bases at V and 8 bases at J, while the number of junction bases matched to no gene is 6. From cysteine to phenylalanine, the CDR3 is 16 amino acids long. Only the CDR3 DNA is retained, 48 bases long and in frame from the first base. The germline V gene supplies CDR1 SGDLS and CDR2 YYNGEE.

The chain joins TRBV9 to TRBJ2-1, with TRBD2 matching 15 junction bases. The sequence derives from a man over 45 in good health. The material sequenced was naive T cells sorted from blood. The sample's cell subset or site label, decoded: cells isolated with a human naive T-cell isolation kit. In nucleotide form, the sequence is TGTGCCAGCAGCGCCGGACTAGCGGGAGGGCCATATGAGCAGTTCTTC. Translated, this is CASSAGLAGGPYEQFF. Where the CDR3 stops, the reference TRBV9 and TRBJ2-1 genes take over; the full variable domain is DSGVTQTPKHLITATGQRVTLRCSPRSGDLSVYWYQQSLDQGLQFLIQYYNGEERAKGNILERFSAQQFPDLHSELNLSSLELGDSALYFCASSAGLAGGPYEQFFGPGTRLTVL.